A single sample is the source of the 21 T cell receptor beta chains below, sequenced in a study of cytomegalovirus exposure and HLA in healthy donors. Both 60 Vbeta primers and 13 Jbeta primers went into the PCR. Some clones are missing from TCRdb's copy, which holds only in-frame ones; the method was immunoSEQ multiplex PCR. Among roughly 120,000 clones listed, approximately 69% were seen once. Material: PBMCs. All receptors derive from a woman between 45 and 60 years old in good health and CMV-seropositive.

The J gene is TRBJ2-5, the V gene TRBV5-6; weak D call: TRBD2 (6 bases). The CDR3 runs to 16 residues. Germline CDR1 reads SGHDT; CDR2 reads YYEEEE. V was trimmed by 4 bases and J by 2 bases, leaving 18 bases between them. CDR3 loop: CASSQQWGRGQETQYF. CDR3 sequence (DNA): TGTGCCAGCAGCCAACAGTGGGGCCGGGGGCAAGAGACCCAGTACTTC. The full variable domain, with the rest looked up from reference TRBV5-6 and TRBJ2-5, is DAGVTQSPTHLIKTRGQQVTLRCSPKSGHDTVSWYQQALGQGPQFIFQYYEEEERQRGNFPDRFSGHQFPNYSSELNVNALLLGDSALYLCASSQQWGRGQETQYFGPGTRLLVL.

The CDR3 DNA reads TGTGCCAGTAGCAGAGTGCAGGCTACAGATACGCAGTATTTT. Amino acids: CASSRVQATDTQYF. The chain combines TRBV19 with TRBJ2-3; no clear D gene. The CDR3 totals 14 residues. The ends were cut back, 6 bases at V and 3 bases at J, with 13 bases in the middle. Germline V gene sequence: CDR1 LNHDA, CDR2 SQIVND (reference sequence). The full variable domain, completed using reference TRBV19 and TRBJ2-3, is DGGITQSPKYLFRKEGQNVTLSCEQNLNHDAMYWYRQDPGQGLRLIYYSQIVNDFQKGDIAEGYSVSREKKESFPLTVTSAQKNPTAFYLCASSRVQATDTQYFGPGTRLTVL.

The chain recombines TRBV27 with TRBJ1-1, with TRBD1 matching 7 bases. Germline V gives CDR1 MNHEY, CDR2 SMNVEV (reference sequence). The CDR3 totals 16 residues. V trimming: 4 bases; J trimming: 5 bases; junction bases outside the gene matches: 13. The CDR3 sequence is CASSSRATGLRTEAFF. The DNA for the CDR3 is TGTGCCAGCAGTTCCAGAGCGACAGGGTTGAGGACTGAAGCTTTCTTT.

The rearrangement uses TRBV27 and TRBJ2-3; 16 nucleotides align to TRBD2. The CDR3 covers 16 residues. The germline gives CDR1 MNHEY, CDR2 SMNVEV (reference sequence). With V trimmed by 5 bases and J by 5 bases, 4 bases remained unmatched. The CDR3 DNA follows: TGTGCCAGCAGTATGGGACTAGCGGGAGGGTTAGATACGCAGTATTTT. This encodes CASSMGLAGGLDTQYF.

The rearrangement joins TRBV7-7 to TRBJ2-7, with unresolved D. CDR1 SSHAT and CDR2 FNYEAQ come from the germline V gene (reference sequence). V lost 5 bases and J lost 7, with 15 bases in between. This CDR3 contains 13 residues. This CDR3 is CASSRDTSREQYF. In DNA, the CDR3 is TGTGCCAGCAGCCGCGATACCTCTCGGGAGCAGTACTTC.

V is TRBV5-1 and J is TRBJ1-1, with D unresolved. The V gene's germline CDR1 is SGHRS and CDR2 YFSETQ. The V and J ends lost 4 bases and 3 bases respectively, with 19 bases between them. This CDR3 comprises 16 residues. The CDR3 sequence is CASSNLAGDGDTEAFF. CDR3 DNA sequence: TGCGCCAGCAGCAACCTCGCCGGGGATGGTGACACTGAAGCTTTCTTT.

The table lists this clone with a count of one. This chain uses TRBV7-2 with TRBJ1-2; tentative D call: TRBD1 (5 bases). Between the trimmed V and J ends, which lost 5 bases and 4 bases, there was a span of 20 bases. The CDR3 consists of 16 residues. Germline loops: CDR1 SGHTA, CDR2 FQGNSA. CDR3 DNA: TGTGCCAGCAGCATCCCTGGGGGATGGGGGGGCTATGGCTACACCTTC. It encodes CASSIPGGWGGYGYTF. Full variable domain (rest looked up from reference TRBV7-2 and TRBJ1-2): GAGVSQSPSNKVTEKGKDVELRCDPISGHTALYWYRQSLGQGLEFLIYFQGNSAPDKSGLPSDRFSAERTGGSVSTLTIQRTQQEDSAVYLCASSIPGGWGGYGYTFGSGTRLTVV.

This clone came up a few times. This chain links TRBV7-8 with TRBJ2-3; D is perhaps TRBD1 (6 bases). V shed 1 base and J shed 4 bases, with 18 bases lying between them. Germline loops: CDR1 SGHVS, CDR2 FQNEAQ. The CDR3 extends over 17 amino acids. CDR3 sequence: CASSLVAGVHLADTQYF. The DNA of the CDR3 is TGTGCCAGCAGCTTAGTTGCAGGGGTTCATTTGGCAGATACGCAGTATTTT.

The rearrangement joins TRBV2 to TRBJ2-5, with 10 bases aligning to TRBD2. Trimming removed 6 bases from V and 5 bases from J; junction bases left unmatched: 6. This CDR3 comprises 14 residues. Germline V gives CDR1 SNHLY, CDR2 FYNNEI. The CDR3 DNA sequence: TGTGCCAGCAGAGCGGGAGGGCCCTCGGAGACCCAGTACTTC. Translation: CASRAGGPSETQYF.

The chain has TRBV19 and TRBJ2-7; the match to TRBD2 covers 11 bases. J lost 0 bases, V lost 2 bases, and 3 bases had no gene match. Germline CDR1 LNHDA, CDR2 SQIVND (reference sequence). This CDR3 contains 16 residues. The CDR3 loop reads CASSILAGGFSYEQYF. CDR3 DNA sequence: TGTGCCAGTAGTATACTAGCGGGAGGCTTCTCCTACGAGCAGTACTTC.

The CDR3 bases are TGTGCCAGCAGTTACTCGACGGGGGGTGGTAACATTCAGTACTTC. Translating gives CASSYSTGGGNIQYF. The chain has TRBV6-6 and TRBJ2-4; 7 nucleotides match TRBD2. J was trimmed by 7 bases and V by 0 bases; bases with no gene match: 6. CDR1 is MNHNY and CDR2 is SVGAGI in the germline V gene (reference sequence). This CDR3 spans 15 amino acids.

This clone was counted between two and nine times. The chain has TRBV18 and TRBJ1-2, with 8 bases matching TRBD1. The CDR3 totals 21 residues. In germline, CDR1 is KGHSH, CDR2 LQKENI. Trimming cost V 3 bases and J 2 bases; bases outside gene matches: 23. The DNA for the CDR3 is TGTGCCAGCTCACCCCTAGGACAGGGAGGAGACAATAGCGTCAAGAACTATGGCTACACCTTC. Protein sequence: CASSPLGQGGDNSVKNYGYTF.

In this sample, this clone turned up once. J is TRBJ2-1 and V is TRBV7-2; perhaps TRBD2 as D (7 bases). The ends were cut back, 5 bases at V and 4 bases at J, with 15 bases in the middle. CDR1 and CDR2 from the germline V gene are SGHTA and FQGNSA. The CDR3 contains 15 residues. Here the CDR3 DNA reads TGTGCCAGCAGCGTCAAAGGGGGGGGTTACAATGAGCAGTTCTTC. It specifies CASSVKGGGYNEQFF.

The DNA of the CDR3 is TGTGCCTGGGAAGGGGACTACTATAATTCACCCCTCCACTTT. This translates into CAWEGDYYNSPLHF. The rearrangement joins TRBV30 to TRBJ1-6; perhaps TRBD1 as D (5 bases). The V and J ends lost 5 bases and 3 bases respectively, with 11 bases between them. Germline V gives CDR1 GTSNPN, CDR2 SVGIG (reference sequence). The CDR3 consists of 14 residues. Complete variable domain (other parts from reference TRBV30 and TRBJ1-6): SQTIHQWPATLVQPVGSPLSLECTVEGTSNPNLYWYRQAAGRGLQLLFYSVGIGQISSEVPQNLSASRPQDRQFILSSKKLLLSDSGFYLCAWEGDYYNSPLHFGNGTRLTVT.

This chain joins TRBV5-1 and TRBJ2-5; 7 positions match TRBD1. V lost 4 bases, J lost 2 bases, and 5 bases stayed unmatched. The CDR3 has 14 amino acids. CDR1 and CDR2 (germline): SGHRS, YFSETQ. CDR3 DNA sequence: TGCGCCAGCAGCCTGGGACAGATACAAGAGACCCAGTACTTC. As protein: CASSLGQIQETQYF.

The gene calls are TRBV7-9 and TRBJ1-2; a weak D match, TRBD1 (6 bases). The CDR3 is 14 residues long. CDR1 SEHNR and CDR2 FQNEAQ come from the germline V gene (reference sequence). The ends were cut back, 3 bases at V and 1 base at J, with 9 bases in the middle. In nucleotides, the CDR3 is TGTGCCAGCAGCTTGTCAGGGGTTAACTATGGCTACACCTTC. This gives the protein CASSLSGVNYGYTF. Drawing the rest from reference TRBV7-9 and TRBJ1-2, the complete variable domain is DTGVSQNPRHKITKRGQNVTFRCDPISEHNRLYWYRQTLGQGPEFLTYFQNEAQLEKSRLLSDRFSAERPKGSFSTLEIQRTEQGDSAMYLCASSLSGVNYGYTFGSGTRLTVV.

The rearrangement uses TRBV2 and TRBJ2-5, with 7 positions matching TRBD2. Trimming removed 7 bases from V and 1 base from J; junction bases left unmatched: 6. The germline V gene has CDR1 SNHLY and CDR2 FYNNEI. This CDR3 spans 14 amino acids. The CDR3 protein is CASKTTGGQETQYF. The CDR3 DNA reads as TGTGCCAGCAAAACAACGGGGGGCCAAGAGACCCAGTACTTC.

This chain joins TRBV28 and TRBJ2-5; 7 positions match TRBD2. The germline CDR1 and CDR2 sequences are MDHEN and SYDVKM. The CDR3 has 15 amino acids. Germline trimming cut 5 bases from V and 2 bases from J; bases unmatched to any gene: 8. In DNA, the CDR3 is TGTGCCAGCAGTCCCCAGAGGGGAGGGCAAGAGACCCAGTACTTC. Translated: CASSPQRGGQETQYF.

The rearrangement joins TRBV4-3 to TRBJ2-1, with a tentative D call TRBD2 (5 bases). The CDR3 is 15 amino acids. Looked up from germline, CDR1 is LGHNA and CDR2 is YSLEER. V was pared by 0 bases and J by 2 bases, with 8 bases between. The CDR3: CASSQEGDPYNEQFF. The CDR3 DNA reads as TGCGCCAGCAGCCAAGAGGGAGACCCCTACAATGAGCAGTTCTTC.

V is TRBV6-4 and J is TRBJ2-1; the match to TRBD2 covers 10 bases. CDR3 length: 16 amino acids. CDR1 is MRHNA and CDR2 is SNTAGT in the germline V gene. The ends lost 2 bases at V and 5 bases at J; junction bases unmatched: 6. The chain's CDR3 is CASSDLPSGGNNEQFF. The CDR3, as DNA: TGTGCCAGCAGTGACCTGCCTAGCGGGGGCAACAATGAGCAGTTCTTC.

This rearrangement joins TRBV5-4 to TRBJ2-5, with a possible D match to TRBD1 (5 bases). Germline CDR1 is SGHNT and CDR2 is YYREEE (reference sequence). Trimming left V 3 bases short and J 0 bases short, with 9 bases between. This CDR3 spans 14 amino acids. CDR3 in amino acids: CASSSDTYQETQYF. In DNA form, the CDR3 reads TGTGCCAGCAGCTCGGACACCTACCAAGAGACCCAGTACTTC.